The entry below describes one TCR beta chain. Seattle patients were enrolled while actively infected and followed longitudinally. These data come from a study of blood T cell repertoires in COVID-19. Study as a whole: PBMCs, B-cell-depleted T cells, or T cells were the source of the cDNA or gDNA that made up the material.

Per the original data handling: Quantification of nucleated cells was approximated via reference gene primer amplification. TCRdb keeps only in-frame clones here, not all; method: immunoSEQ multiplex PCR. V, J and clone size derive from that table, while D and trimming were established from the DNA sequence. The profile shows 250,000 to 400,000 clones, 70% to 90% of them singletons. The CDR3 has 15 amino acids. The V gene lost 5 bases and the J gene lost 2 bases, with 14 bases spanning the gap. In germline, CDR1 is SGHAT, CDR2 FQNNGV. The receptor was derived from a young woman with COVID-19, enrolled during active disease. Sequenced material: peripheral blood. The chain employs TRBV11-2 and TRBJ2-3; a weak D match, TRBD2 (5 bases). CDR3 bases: TGTGCCAGCAGCGTAGCCGGACTTCCCACAGATACGCAGTATTTT. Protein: CASSVAGLPTDTQYF.